This T cell receptor beta chain derives from a study of blood T cells in healthy people across ages. A second roughly 6 to 11 cycle PCR used barcoded and J-beta primers. MiXCR, applied by TCRdb to the 5' RACE reads, yields one record per CDR3 protein. The table shows 1.8 million or so distinct CDR3 sequences, with approximately 39% occurring only once. This clonotype was seen at least ten times. Per individual sample, total RNA of at least 5 micrograms was extracted. V was cut by 6 bases and J by 4 bases, with 12 bases left in between. The germline V gene has CDR1 SGHTA and CDR2 FQGNSA. This CDR3 has 13 residues.

The TCR was taken from a human donor in good health. The specimen was blood. The gene calls are TRBV7-2 and TRBJ1-2; D possibly corresponds to TRBD1 (5 bases). Here the CDR3 reads CASSFGAAYGYTF. The CDR3 DNA is TGTGCCAGCAGTTTTGGGGCGGCCTATGGCTACACCTTC.